Listed here are 27 T cell receptor beta chains from one sample, sequenced in a study of blood T cell repertoires in COVID-19. Here immunoSEQ multiplex PCR was the method, and the copy in TCRdb shows in-frame clones only, minus some. The table includes about 300,000 clones, approximately 86% detected once. Sequenced sample: peripheral blood. The receptors stem from a man in his 70s with acute or convalescent COVID-19.

The chain couples TRBV20-1 to TRBJ1-4; D is unclear. CDR1 is DFQATT and CDR2 is SNEGSKA in the germline V gene (reference sequence). The CDR3 is 10 residues long. V lost 3 bases to trimming and J lost 7 bases, with 3 bases between them. In DNA, the CDR3 is TGCAGTGCTAGCTCTGAAAAACTGTTTTTT. Its translation: CSASSEKLFF.

This clone came up a few times. The chain has TRBV2 and TRBJ1-1; D ambiguous. The V gene's germline CDR1 is SNHLY and CDR2 FYNNEI. CDR3 length equals 12 residues. Trimming removed 7 bases from V and 2 bases from J, with 8 bases in between. In DNA form, the CDR3 reads TGTGCCAGCATGAGAGGAAACACTGAAGCTTTCTTT. Its translation is CASMRGNTEAFF.

This clone was detected once. V gene TRBV18 combines with J gene TRBJ1-6; 7 positions match TRBD1. There are 14 residues in the CDR3. The trim removed 2 bases at V and 7 bases at J, leaving 2 bases unmatched. Germline V gives CDR1 KGHSH, CDR2 LQKENI. CDR3 sequence reads: CASSPGTENSPLHF. In DNA, the CDR3 is TGTGCCAGCTCACCAGGGACAGAGAATTCACCCCTCCACTTT.

V usage is TRBV6-5 and J usage is TRBJ1-2; 11 bases are shared with TRBD1. This CDR3 has 14 residues. J lost 5 bases, V lost 7 bases, and 6 bases had no gene match. Germline CDR1 and CDR2: MNHEY and SVGAGI. The CDR3 bases are TGTGCCAGCATGGGACAGGGGGGGGTATATGGCTACACCTTC. It specifies CASMGQGGVYGYTF.

The genes are TRBV5-1 and TRBJ1-2; TRBD1 aligns across 7 bases. CDR3 length: 12 amino acids. Trimming at V came to 3 bases and at J to 8 bases, leaving 4 bases not matched to a gene. Germline V gene data show CDR1 as SGHRS and CDR2 as YFSETQ. CDR3 in amino acids: CASSSQGDGYTF. CDR3 bases: TGCGCCAGCAGCTCTCAGGGGGACGGCTACACCTTC.

The genes are TRBV5-1 and TRBJ2-2; 7 nucleotides align to TRBD1. J lost 3 bases, V lost 4 bases, and 6 bases had no gene match. The CDR3 is 15 amino acids. Germline CDR1 SGHRS, CDR2 YFSETQ. The CDR3 bases are TGCGCCAGCAGCCCGGACAGGACCTACACCGGGGAGCTGTTTTTT. Translating gives CASSPDRTYTGELFF.

This chain connects TRBV28 to TRBJ2-2; perhaps TRBD1 as D (5 bases). Germline V lookup: CDR1 MDHEN, CDR2 SYDVKM. This CDR3 has 15 amino acids. V lost 2 bases, J lost 0 bases, and 7 bases lay in between. CDR3 sequence (DNA): TGTGCCAGCAGTTTAAGCAGGGCGAACACCGGGGAGCTGTTTTTT. Protein sequence: CASSLSRANTGELFF.

The V gene is TRBV3-1 (or the pseudogene TRBV3-2), the J gene TRBJ2-1; 7 nucleotides line up with TRBD2. Per germline, CDR1 LGHDT and CDR2 YNNKEL (reference sequence). With V trimmed by 1 base and J by 7 bases, 10 bases remained unmatched. The CDR3 consists of 16 residues. The CDR3 spells CASSQVFSGTKNEQFF. The CDR3 DNA follows: TGTGCCAGCAGCCAAGTATTTTCCGGGACTAAAAATGAGCAGTTCTTC.

This clone was seen once. The gene calls are TRBV3-1 (or the pseudogene TRBV3-2) and TRBJ2-7; 11 positions match TRBD2. Trimming removed 2 bases from V and 4 bases from J; junction bases left unmatched: 1. CDR1 is LGHDT and CDR2 is YNNKEL in the germline V gene (reference sequence). The CDR3 is made up of 14 amino acids. DNA of the CDR3: TGTGCCAGCAGCCAAATAGCGGGGGGGTACGAGCAGTACTTC. The encoded protein is CASSQIAGGYEQYF.

The chain couples TRBV7-3 to TRBJ1-3, with D possibly TRBD1 on 5 matching bases. The CDR3 has 16 residues. CDR1 and CDR2 (germline): SGHTA, FQGTGA. V was trimmed by 4 bases and J by 0 bases, leaving 13 bases between them. The CDR3 region is CASSSSPGHSGNTIYF. For the CDR3, the DNA is TGTGCCAGCAGCTCTTCCCCAGGGCACTCTGGAAACACCATATATTTT.

This chain uses TRBV25-1 with TRBJ2-1; 8 bases are a match to TRBD2. CDR1 is MGHDK and CDR2 is SYGVNS in the germline V gene. The CDR3 length is 17 residues. V was pared by 4 bases and J by 5 bases, with 13 bases of the junction left unmatched. The CDR3 nucleotides are TGTGCCAGCAGTGGATCTCCGGGACTAGGGTCGAACAATGAGCAGTTCTTC. Translating it yields CASSGSPGLGSNNEQFF.

This clone was seen only once. V is TRBV13 and J is TRBJ1-2; D gene uncertain. CDR1 and CDR2 from the germline V gene are PRHDT and FYEKMQ (reference sequence). V shed 0 bases and J shed 3 bases, with 8 bases lying between them. The CDR3 is made up of 14 amino acids. The CDR3 loop reads CASSLGPSDYGYTF. CDR3 bases: TGTGCCAGCAGCTTAGGCCCTAGCGACTATGGCTACACCTTC.

The chain joins TRBV7-8 to TRBJ2-3; TRBD2 matches 15 bases. CDR3 length: 17 amino acids. The V gene's germline CDR1 is SGHVS and CDR2 FQNEAQ. Trimming removed 2 bases from V and 9 bases from J; junction bases left unmatched: 9. The DNA of the CDR3 is TGTGCCAGCAGCTTACCCGGGACTAGCGGGGGGTATGGGACGCAGTATTTT. This encodes CASSLPGTSGGYGTQYF.

The chain uses TRBV2 and TRBJ1-2; TRBD1 might be the D (6 bases). In germline, CDR1 is SNHLY, CDR2 FYNNEI. The CDR3 covers 14 residues. Trimming pared 6 bases from V and 4 bases from J, leaving 15 bases between. Here the CDR3 reads CASRGGASPYGYTF. In DNA form, the CDR3 reads TGTGCCAGCAGGGGGGGGGCTTCCCCCTATGGCTACACCTTC.

The chain carries TRBV12-3 or TRBV12-4 and TRBJ1-5; a weak D match, TRBD1 (5 bases). The V gene lost 6 bases and the J gene lost 3 bases, with 9 bases spanning the gap. The CDR3 extends over 13 amino acids. CDR3 residues: CASRTENNQPQHF. CDR3 nucleotides: TGTGCCAGCAGGACAGAGAACAATCAGCCCCAGCATTTT.

The chain joins TRBV4-1 to TRBJ2-1; 16 nucleotides align to TRBD2. After removal of 4 bases from V and 0 bases from J, the junction contained 6 bases not matched to a gene. Germline V gene sequence: CDR1 MGHRA, CDR2 YSYEKL. The CDR3 consists of 19 residues. The CDR3: CASSLGGTSGGASYNEQFF. CDR3 bases: TGCGCCAGCAGCCTAGGAGGGACTAGCGGGGGGGCCTCCTACAATGAGCAGTTCTTC.

The chain joins TRBV28 to TRBJ1-1, with a weak D call TRBD1 (5 bases). The germline CDR1 and CDR2 sequences are MDHEN and SYDVKM. The CDR3 spans 14 residues. The V gene lost 5 bases and the J gene lost 5 bases, with 15 bases spanning the gap. CDR3 loop: CASSTQWGGTEAFF. CDR3 nucleotide sequence: TGTGCCAGCAGTACTCAATGGGGGGGGACTGAAGCTTTCTTT.

The V gene is TRBV11-1, the J gene TRBJ2-3; unclear D gene. The CDR3 length is 11 residues. V dropped 5 bases and J dropped 5 bases, with 5 bases sitting between them. Per the germline V gene, CDR1 is SGHAT and CDR2 is FQDESV (reference sequence). The CDR3 region has the DNA TGTGCCAGCAGCCGACTAGATACGCAGTATTTT. Translating gives CASSRLDTQYF.

In regard to this clone: Distinct nucleotide sequences in the sample also encode this CDR3. The chain uses TRBV5-6 and TRBJ1-1; possibly TRBD1 for D (5 bases). The CDR3 has 15 amino acids. V was trimmed by 4 bases and J by 0 bases, leaving 13 bases between them. Germline-derived CDR1 and CDR2 are SGHDT and YYEEEE. The CDR3 DNA follows: TGTGCCAGCAGCCCGGCTGGGGGGATGAACACTGAAGCTTTCTTT. Translation: CASSPAGGMNTEAFF.

In this sample, this clone turned up once. The genes are TRBV2 and TRBJ1-2; the match to TRBD1 covers 11 bases. In germline, CDR1 is SNHLY, CDR2 FYNNEI. CDR3 length: 14 amino acids. Trimming took 4 bases from V and 7 from J; bases not matched to a gene: 5. The CDR3 bases are TGTGCCAGCAGTGGCGGGACAGGGGGTCTTGGCTACACCTTC. It yields the protein CASSGGTGGLGYTF.

In DNA form, the CDR3 reads TGTGCCAGCAGCTTGGTCGGGAGTGGCACCGGGGAGCTGTTTTTT. Amino acids: CASSLVGSGTGELFF. This chain uses TRBV5-6 with TRBJ2-2; weak D call: TRBD2 (6 bases). V lost 0 bases and J 4 bases, leaving 10 bases between the germline ends. In germline, CDR1 is SGHDT, CDR2 YYEEEE. The CDR3 is made up of 15 amino acids.

The chain joins TRBV4-2 to TRBJ1-4; 8 nucleotides align to TRBD1. Germline V lookup: CDR1 LGHNA, CDR2 YNFKEQ. The junction had 5 bases not matched to a gene; V was cut back by 0 bases and J by 8 bases. CDR3 length: 15 residues. The DNA of the CDR3 is TGTGCCAGCAGCCAAGATCTACAGGGGGGCGAAAAACTGTTTTTT. It yields the protein CASSQDLQGGEKLFF.

This clone was recorded a few times. The chain has TRBV4-1 and TRBJ2-7, with 12 bases matching TRBD1. The CDR3 extends over 13 amino acids. From germline, CDR1 is MGHRA and CDR2 YSYEKL. Trimming at V came to 8 bases and at J to 6 bases, leaving 5 bases not matched to a gene. CDR3 nucleotides: TGCGCCAGCCGGGACAGGGGGCGAGGCGAGCAGTACTTC. Protein product: CASRDRGRGEQYF.

The chain is built from TRBV5-4 and TRBJ2-1, with a tentative D call TRBD2 (6 bases). The CDR3 spans 12 residues. Germline values: CDR1 SGHNT, CDR2 YYREEE (reference sequence). The germline V and J ends were trimmed by 6 bases and 7 bases, with 11 bases remaining between them. DNA of the CDR3: TGTGCCAGCACCACCCGGGGGAATGAGCAGTTCTTC. This translates into CASTTRGNEQFF.

The rearrangement joins TRBV5-1 to TRBJ1-1; D unresolved. CDR1 SGHRS and CDR2 YFSETQ come from the germline V gene. The CDR3 totals 14 residues. The ends were cut back, 7 bases at V and 1 base at J, with 14 bases in the middle. CDR3 sequence (DNA): TGCGCCAGCGGTGCAAATGAGGGGAACACTGAAGCTTTCTTT. It is translated as CASGANEGNTEAFF.

V is TRBV5-1 and J is TRBJ2-2; D gene unclear. Per the germline V gene, CDR1 is SGHRS and CDR2 is YFSETQ. The CDR3 contains 15 residues. With 1 base removed from V and 0 bases from J, the gap between germline ends came to 7 bases. The CDR3 nucleotides are TGCGCCAGCAGCTTGTGGCACACGAACACCGGGGAGCTGTTTTTT. Residues: CASSLWHTNTGELFF.

V is TRBV18 and J is TRBJ2-3; no clear D gene. Germline CDR1 KGHSH, CDR2 LQKENI. The CDR3 has 14 residues. The germline V and J ends were trimmed by 3 bases and 1 base, with 8 bases remaining between them. CDR3 protein: CASSPRTGTDTQYF. DNA of the CDR3: TGTGCCAGCTCACCGCGAACCGGCACAGATACGCAGTATTTT.